The text below deals with one TCR beta chain. The source of the sample is a study of T-cell memory formation after mild COVID-19. The TCR alpha and TCR beta cDNA libraries, bearing sample barcodes and UMIs, were generated by 5'RACE using constant-segment primers. Each CDR3 protein is one row after TCRdb ran MiXCR on the 5' RACE reads. Of 85,000 to 130,000 distinct CDR3 sequences listed, about a sixth are singletons. V shed 6 bases and J shed 1 base, with 9 bases lying between them. The CDR3 has 13 residues. CDR1 is SNHLY, CDR2 FYNNEI, per germline. V usage is TRBV2 and J usage is TRBJ2-5; D uncertain. Sequenced: PBMCs or a T cell subset sorted from them (not recorded which). The source of this sequence is an adult woman who had mild COVID-19 (a few samples of this study predate the infection). Cell type and time point are not known. CDR3 nucleotide sequence: TGTGCCAGCAGGACAACCCTCCAAGAGACCCAGTACTTC. The encoded protein is CASRTTLQETQYF.